The 9 T cell receptor beta chains given below trace back to one sample, sequenced in a study of monozygotic twins with inflammatory bowel disease. No DNA is given; TCRdb re-called the 5' RACE reads and lists each CDR3 protein once. This table lists about 110,000 distinct CDR3 sequences. Sequencing used blood. Source of these receptors: a human donor with ulcerative colitis or Crohn's disease, or a healthy co-twin of an affected twin (not recorded which).

V and J are TRBV9 and TRBJ2-1; TCRdb designates TRBD1, a call that cannot be tested without DNA. This CDR3 contains 16 residues. Germline V lookup: CDR1 SGDLS, CDR2 YYNGEE. CDR3 region: CASSVARQGAVNEQFF.

V and J are TRBV11-2 and TRBJ2-7; TCRdb picks TRBD2, but there is no DNA to check that call. CDR1 is SGHAT, CDR2 FQNNGV, per germline. The CDR3 loop spans 16 amino acids. The CDR3 reads CASSLDPRGSSYEQYF.

The chain uses TRBV7-6 and TRBJ2-5; the D call from TCRdb, TRBD1, cannot be confirmed without DNA. The CDR3 length is 14 residues. Germline V gene sequence: CDR1 SGHVS, CDR2 FNYEAQ. The CDR3 sequence is CASSPTGTGETQYF.

V is TRBV5-1 and J is TRBJ2-3; no DNA is available, so the TRBD2 call from TCRdb remains unchecked. CDR1 is SGHRS, CDR2 YFSETQ, per germline. The CDR3 extends over 17 amino acids. CDR3 protein: CASSLRLAGGPTDTQYF.

The chain recombines TRBV5-1 with TRBJ2-7; TCRdb returns TRBD2, unconfirmable since there is no DNA. The CDR3 is 20 residues long. Germline V CDR1 and CDR2: SGHRS, YFSETQ. The CDR3 region is CASSLVVDYLATKPTYEQYF.

This chain connects TRBV7-2 to TRBJ2-3; TCRdb designates TRBD2, a call that cannot be tested without DNA. Germline V gene data show CDR1 as SGHTA and CDR2 as FQGNSA. CDR3 length equals 15 residues. The CDR3 region is CASSLGTSGADTQYF.

This chain connects TRBV19 to TRBJ2-3. Per the germline V gene, CDR1 is LNHDA and CDR2 is SQIVND (reference sequence). The CDR3 length is 12 residues. CDR3 residues: CASSTLADTQYF.

The chain joins TRBV24-1 to TRBJ2-1. Germline V gene sequence: CDR1 KGHDR, CDR2 SFDVKD. The CDR3 has 15 amino acids. Here the CDR3 reads CATSDPSTPNNEQFF.

The chain combines TRBV29-1 with TRBJ2-5; TCRdb picks TRBD1, but there is no DNA to check that call. Germline CDR1 is SQVTM and CDR2 is ANQGSEA. The CDR3 runs 13 residues. The chain's CDR3 is CSVVRHREETQYF.